The 24 T cell receptor beta chains listed next were all sequenced from one sample in a study of blood T cell repertoires in COVID-19. TCRdb's table, derived via immunoSEQ multiplex PCR, lists solely in-frame clones and lacks some. The sample records 350,000 to 550,000 clones, nearly 90% being singletons. The sequencing input was PBMCs or T cells enriched from blood (not recorded which). These receptors all come from a woman between 18 and 29 years old with acute COVID-19.

V is TRBV19 and J is TRBJ2-7, with 14 bases matching TRBD2. This CDR3 contains 17 residues. Per the germline V gene, CDR1 is LNHDA and CDR2 is SQIVND (reference sequence). V lost 3 bases and J lost 1; bases outside the gene matches: 5. CDR3 region: CASSIATSGGGSYEQYF. The CDR3 nucleotides are TGTGCCAGTAGTATTGCGACTAGCGGGGGGGGATCCTACGAGCAGTACTTC.

This clone occurred a few times. The chain has TRBV5-4 and TRBJ1-1; D is ambiguous. The germline gives CDR1 SGHNT, CDR2 YYREEE (reference sequence). The CDR3 is 12 amino acids. V lost 4 bases and J 7 bases, leaving 11 bases between the germline ends. CDR3 loop: CASSPSGSEAFF. The CDR3 DNA reads as TGTGCCAGCAGCCCCTCCGGGAGTGAAGCTTTCTTT.

This clone appeared a single time. The chain uses TRBV30 and TRBJ2-1, with a tentative D call TRBD2 (5 bases). The CDR3 is 15 amino acids. V lost 0 bases, J lost 4 bases, and 13 bases lay in between. Per germline, CDR1 GTSNPN and CDR2 SVGIG (reference sequence). CDR3 coding DNA: TGTGCCTGGAGTGTAGAGAGGGTGTCTTACAATGAGCAGTTCTTC. Translated, it gives CAWSVERVSYNEQFF.

The rearrangement links TRBV5-5 to TRBJ1-2; D is perhaps TRBD1 (6 bases). The CDR3 totals 13 residues. CDR1 is SGHKS, CDR2 YYEKEE, per germline (reference sequence). V lost 4 bases and J 8 bases, leaving 15 bases between the germline ends. The CDR3 protein is CASSLGGQVGYTF. The CDR3 DNA reads TGTGCCAGCAGCCTGGGGGGGCAAGTAGGCTACACCTTC.

V and J are TRBV4-1 and TRBJ2-7, with 12 bases matching TRBD2. CDR1 is MGHRA, CDR2 YSYEKL, per germline. V lost 0 bases and J lost 2; bases outside the gene matches: 2. CDR3 length equals 16 residues. CDR3: CASSQESSGRAYEQYF. The CDR3 DNA follows: TGCGCCAGCAGCCAAGAGTCTAGCGGGAGGGCCTACGAGCAGTACTTC.

The V gene is TRBV11-2, the J gene TRBJ1-1, with D possibly TRBD1 on 5 matching bases. CDR1 and CDR2 (germline): SGHAT, FQNNGV. V was pared by 5 bases and J by 0 bases, with 7 bases between. This CDR3 has 13 residues. CDR3 coding DNA: TGTGCCAGCAGCACGACAGTGAACACTGAAGCTTTCTTT. The encoded protein is CASSTTVNTEAFF.

V usage is TRBV5-6 and J usage is TRBJ2-1; D is unclear. This CDR3 has 15 residues. Germline values: CDR1 SGHDT, CDR2 YYEEEE. Trimming left V 0 bases short and J 4 bases short, with 11 bases between. The CDR3: CASSLEALGYNEQFF. CDR3 bases: TGTGCCAGCAGCTTGGAAGCGTTGGGTTACAATGAGCAGTTCTTC.

CDR3 region: CASSQGRRSFSTDTQYF. The CDR3, as DNA: TGCGCCAGCAGCCAGGGGCGACGGAGCTTCTCCACAGATACGCAGTATTTT. The chain is built from TRBV4-1 and TRBJ2-3, with D possibly matching TRBD1 (5 bases). The germline V gene encodes CDR1 MGHRA and CDR2 YSYEKL. CDR3 size: 17 residues. V was pared by 3 bases and J by 2 bases, with 18 bases between.

CDR3 DNA sequence: TGTGCCAGCAACGGAGGACAGGGGGACGAGCAGTACTTC. Translating gives CASNGGQGDEQYF. The V call is TRBV13, the J call TRBJ2-7; TRBD1 matches 10 bases. Germline trimming cut 7 bases from V and 5 bases from J; bases unmatched to any gene: 5. Germline CDR1 and CDR2: PRHDT and FYEKMQ (reference sequence). This CDR3 contains 13 residues.

This chain joins TRBV7-9 and TRBJ1-2; D call uncertain. V lost 0 bases and J 4 bases, leaving 6 bases between the germline ends. From germline, CDR1 is SEHNR and CDR2 FQNEAQ (reference sequence). CDR3 size: 13 residues. The CDR3 coding sequence is TGTGCCAGCAGCTTAGCGGGCTTCTATGGCTACACCTTC. Its translation: CASSLAGFYGYTF.

The chain has TRBV12-3 or TRBV12-4 and TRBJ1-1; D is unresolved. V was clipped by 3 bases and J by 4 bases, with 9 bases between them. The CDR3 contains 13 residues. The CDR3 DNA sequence: TGTGCCAGCAGTTTTCCGCCGAGCACTGAAGCTTTCTTT. As protein: CASSFPPSTEAFF.

The V gene is TRBV5-1, the J gene TRBJ2-1; 8 bases match TRBD2. CDR1 SGHRS and CDR2 YFSETQ come from the germline V gene. Unmatched junction bases numbered 1, after V lost 0 bases and J lost 8 bases. The CDR3 is 13 amino acids. CDR3 DNA: TGCGCCAGCAGCTTGGCGGGGGGGCATGAGCAGTTCTTC. It is translated as CASSLAGGHEQFF.

The chain has TRBV2 and TRBJ1-1; D remains unclear. This CDR3 contains 13 residues. CDR1 is SNHLY, CDR2 FYNNEI, per germline. Trimming left V 4 bases short and J 1 base short, with 7 bases between. The CDR3 protein is CASSGEANTEAFF. CDR3 sequence (DNA): TGTGCCAGCAGTGGCGAGGCGAACACTGAAGCTTTCTTT.

V and J are TRBV7-8 and TRBJ1-1; TRBD1 matches at 7 bases. The CDR3 totals 18 residues. The junction had 15 bases not matched to a gene; V was cut back by 2 bases and J by 3 bases. The germline gives CDR1 SGHVS, CDR2 FQNEAQ. Here the CDR3 DNA reads TGTGCCAGCAGCTTATATATAAACCCGGGACAGCTTTACACTGAAGCTTTCTTT. It encodes CASSLYINPGQLYTEAFF.

This clone was recorded once. The V gene is TRBV4-2, the J gene TRBJ2-7; D is perhaps TRBD2 (5 bases). The germline gives CDR1 LGHNA, CDR2 YNFKEQ. Trimming stripped 2 bases from V and 3 bases from J, with 11 bases between. There are 14 residues in the CDR3. The CDR3 spells CASSQKAGLYEQYF. The DNA of the CDR3 is TGTGCCAGCAGCCAAAAGGCAGGACTCTACGAGCAGTACTTC.

In this sample, this clone turned up a few times. V gene TRBV4-1 combines with J gene TRBJ1-1; D is unresolved. Germline assignment: CDR1 MGHRA and CDR2 YSYEKL. Trimming removed 1 base at V and 1 base at J, with 4 bases between. The CDR3 has 13 residues. CDR3 sequence: CASSQAGNTEAFF. CDR3 in DNA: TGCGCCAGCAGCCAAGCGGGGAACACTGAAGCTTTCTTT.

The rearrangement links TRBV7-9 to TRBJ2-3; 8 bases are shared with TRBD1. The junction had 1 base not matched to a gene; V was cut back by 5 bases and J by 6 bases. The V gene's germline CDR1 is SEHNR and CDR2 FQNEAQ (reference sequence). The CDR3 is 12 amino acids. CDR3 bases: TGTGCCAGCAGCCGACAGGGGGATACGCAGTATTTT. This sequence encodes CASSRQGDTQYF.

J is TRBJ1-6 and V is TRBV5-1, with 8 bases that match TRBD1. The CDR3 is made up of 14 amino acids. V was clipped by 4 bases and J by 11 bases; unmatched bases: 8. Germline V CDR1 and CDR2: SGHRS, YFSETQ. The CDR3: CASSPPDRGTPLHF. The CDR3 DNA is TGCGCCAGCAGCCCACCTGACAGGGGAACACCCCTCCACTTT.

The chain joins TRBV11-2 to TRBJ1-1; unclear D gene. V was cut by 3 bases and J by 8 bases, with 10 bases left in between. Germline assignment: CDR1 SGHAT and CDR2 FQNNGV. The CDR3 runs to 12 residues. CDR3 in DNA: TGTGCCAGCAGCTTTCACGGTTCAGAAGCTTTCTTT. It encodes CASSFHGSEAFF.

This clone was recorded once. This chain connects TRBV7-9 to TRBJ2-5; 8 positions agree with TRBD2. Losses at the gene ends were 5 bases for V and 4 bases for J; bases not matched to a gene: 6. The CDR3 extends over 14 amino acids. Per the germline V gene, CDR1 is SEHNR and CDR2 is FQNEAQ (reference sequence). The CDR3 DNA follows: TGTGCCAGCAGCCTCGGGGGGGCAGTAGAGACCCAGTACTTC. Protein: CASSLGGAVETQYF.

The gene calls are TRBV9 and TRBJ2-1; the D gene is possibly TRBD1 (5 bases). The CDR3 runs 14 residues. Germline lookup yields CDR1 SGDLS and CDR2 YYNGEE. V dropped 2 bases and J dropped 4 bases, with 10 bases sitting between them. CDR3 DNA: TGTGCCAGCAGCGTCCAGGGAAGGTACAATGAGCAGTTCTTC. Protein: CASSVQGRYNEQFF.

This rearrangement joins TRBV4-1 to TRBJ2-3; D gene ambiguous. V dropped 8 bases and J dropped 2 bases, with 23 bases sitting between them. The CDR3 spans 17 residues. From germline, CDR1 is MGHRA and CDR2 YSYEKL. For the CDR3, the DNA is TGCGCCAGCTCCCAAGGCTGGAACTATATCGCCACAGATACGCAGTATTTT. Its translation is CASSQGWNYIATDTQYF.

V gene TRBV7-9 combines with J gene TRBJ1-5; tentative D call: TRBD1 (6 bases). V was trimmed by 6 bases and J by 1 base, leaving 10 bases between them. Per germline, CDR1 SEHNR and CDR2 FQNEAQ (reference sequence). The CDR3 spans 14 residues. CDR3 residues: CASSGDRSNQPQHF. The CDR3, as DNA: TGTGCCAGCAGTGGCGACAGGAGCAATCAGCCCCAGCATTTT.

The chain links TRBV6-1 to TRBJ1-4, with TRBD1 as a possible D gene (5 bases). Germline loops: CDR1 MNHNS, CDR2 SASEGT. This CDR3 has 15 amino acids. Trimming pared 3 bases from V and 0 bases from J, leaving 8 bases between. The CDR3 coding sequence is TGTGCCAGCAGTGATCGACAGTCAACTAATGAAAAACTGTTTTTT. Amino acids: CASSDRQSTNEKLFF.